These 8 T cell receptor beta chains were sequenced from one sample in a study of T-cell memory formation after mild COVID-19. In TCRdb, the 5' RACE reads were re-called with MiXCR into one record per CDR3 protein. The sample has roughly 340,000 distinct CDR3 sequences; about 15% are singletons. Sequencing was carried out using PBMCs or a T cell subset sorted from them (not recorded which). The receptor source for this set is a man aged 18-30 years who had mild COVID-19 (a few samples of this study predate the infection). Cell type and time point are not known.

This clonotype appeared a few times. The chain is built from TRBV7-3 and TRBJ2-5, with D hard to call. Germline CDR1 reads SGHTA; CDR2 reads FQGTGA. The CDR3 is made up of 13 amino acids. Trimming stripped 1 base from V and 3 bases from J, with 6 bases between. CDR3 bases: TGTGCCAGCAGCTTAAGGTCAGAAGAGACCCAGTACTTC. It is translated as CASSLRSEETQYF.

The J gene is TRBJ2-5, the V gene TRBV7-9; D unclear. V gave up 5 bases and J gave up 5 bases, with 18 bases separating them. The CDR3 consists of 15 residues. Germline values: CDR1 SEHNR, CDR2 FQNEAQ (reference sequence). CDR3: CASSLWTIIAETQYF. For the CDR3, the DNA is TGTGCCAGCAGCCTTTGGACCATCATCGCCGAGACCCAGTACTTC. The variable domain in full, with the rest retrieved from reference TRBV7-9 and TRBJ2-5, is DTGVSQNPRHKITKRGQNVTFRCDPISEHNRLYWYRQTLGQGPEFLTYFQNEAQLEKSRLLSDRFSAERPKGSFSTLEIQRTEQGDSAMYLCASSLWTIIAETQYFGPGTRLLVL.

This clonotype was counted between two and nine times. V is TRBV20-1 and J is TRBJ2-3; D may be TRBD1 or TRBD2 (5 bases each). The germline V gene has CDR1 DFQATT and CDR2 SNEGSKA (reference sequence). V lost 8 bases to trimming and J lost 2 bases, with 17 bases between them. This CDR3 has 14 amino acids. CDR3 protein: CSTQPGPYTDTQYF. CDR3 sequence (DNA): TGCAGTACCCAACCGGGACCATACACAGATACGCAGTATTTT.

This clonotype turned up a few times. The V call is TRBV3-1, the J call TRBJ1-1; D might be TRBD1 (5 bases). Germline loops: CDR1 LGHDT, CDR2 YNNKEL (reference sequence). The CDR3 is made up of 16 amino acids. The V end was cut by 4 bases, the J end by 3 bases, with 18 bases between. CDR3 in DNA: TGTGCCAGCAGCCGTACTTTGGGGGAAGCGGACACTGAAGCTTTCTTT. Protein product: CASSRTLGEADTEAFF.

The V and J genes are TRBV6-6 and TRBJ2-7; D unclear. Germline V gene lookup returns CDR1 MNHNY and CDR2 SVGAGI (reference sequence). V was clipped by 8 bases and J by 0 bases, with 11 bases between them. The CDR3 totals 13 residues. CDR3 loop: CASLKDLSYEQYF. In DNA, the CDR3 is TGTGCCAGCCTAAAAGATCTCTCCTACGAGCAGTACTTC.

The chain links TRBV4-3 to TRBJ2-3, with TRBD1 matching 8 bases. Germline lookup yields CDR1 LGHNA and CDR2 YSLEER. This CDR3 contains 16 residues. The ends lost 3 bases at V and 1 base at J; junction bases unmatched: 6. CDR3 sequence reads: CASSQIPGGRTDTQYF. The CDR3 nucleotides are TGCGCCAGCAGCCAGATCCCAGGGGGCCGCACAGATACGCAGTATTTT.

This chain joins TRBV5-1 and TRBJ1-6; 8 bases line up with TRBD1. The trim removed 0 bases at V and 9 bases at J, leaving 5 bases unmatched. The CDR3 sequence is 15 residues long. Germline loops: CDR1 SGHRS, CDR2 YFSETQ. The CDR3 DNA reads TGCGCCAGCAGCTTGGTTCAGGGGGCACGTTCACCCCTCCACTTT. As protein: CASSLVQGARSPLHF.

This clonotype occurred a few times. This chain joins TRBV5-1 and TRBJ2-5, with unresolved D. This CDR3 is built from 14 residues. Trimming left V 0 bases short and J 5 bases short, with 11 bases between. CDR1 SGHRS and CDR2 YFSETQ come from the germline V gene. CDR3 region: CASSLAAPGETQYF. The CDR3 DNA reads TGCGCCAGCAGCTTGGCGGCGCCCGGGGAGACCCAGTACTTC.